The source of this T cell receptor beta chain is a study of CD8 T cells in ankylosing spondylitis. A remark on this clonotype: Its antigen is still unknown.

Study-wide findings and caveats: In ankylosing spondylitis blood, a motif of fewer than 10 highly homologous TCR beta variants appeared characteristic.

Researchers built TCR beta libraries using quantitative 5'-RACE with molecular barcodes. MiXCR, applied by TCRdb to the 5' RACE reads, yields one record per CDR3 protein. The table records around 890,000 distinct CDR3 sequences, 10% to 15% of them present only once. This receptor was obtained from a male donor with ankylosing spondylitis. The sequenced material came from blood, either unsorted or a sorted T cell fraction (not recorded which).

CDR3 residues: CASSPRHVRDYGYTF. Written as DNA, the CDR3 is TGTGCCAGCAGCCCACGTCATGTGAGGGACTATGGCTACACCTTC. The chain employs TRBV6-1 and TRBJ1-2, with D unresolved. The CDR3 length is 15 residues. Germline V gene data show CDR1 as MNHNS and CDR2 as SASEGT. Trimming shortened V by 6 bases and J by 3 bases, and 17 bases separated the two germline ends.